Below, 8 T cell receptor beta chains from the same sample are listed, as sequenced in a study of T cells in localized non-small cell lung cancer (dated by TCRdb to the early 2020s). The library was built by means of the immunoSEQ multiplex PCR assay. TCRdb's version of the immuneACCESS table is confined to in-frame rearrangements and falls short of the full clone set. An unresolved V gene accounts for under half of the shortfall where checked; the remainder is of unknown origin. The sample data list more than 25,000 clones, and around 86% of these were observed just once. The top ten constitute about 4% of the sample. The sequencing here drew on peripheral blood, taken before any cancer treatment. These receptors all stem from a woman between 40 and 69 years old with stage I lung adenocarcinoma.

This sequence joins TRBV10-3 and TRBJ2-7; TRBD1 agrees at 11 bases. V lost 6 bases, J lost 1 base, and 8 bases stayed unmatched. Germline V CDR1 and CDR2: ENHRY, SYGVKD. The CDR3 is 16 amino acids. CDR3 sequence (DNA): TGTGCCATCAGGAGAGGGGGACAGGGGGTATCCTACGAGCAGTACTTC. Protein product: CAIRRGGQGVSYEQYF.

This sequence joins TRBV5-4 and TRBJ1-3; the match to TRBD1 covers 8 bases. Germline values: CDR1 SGHNT, CDR2 YYREEE (reference sequence). The J segment lost 1 base and the V segment lost 4 bases, leaving 10 bases of the junction unmatched. This CDR3 comprises 17 residues. CDR3 DNA: TGTGCCAGCAGCCTACCGGCCCAGGGGGCATCTGGAAACACCATATATTTT. Translation gives CASSLPAQGASGNTIYF.

The V call is TRBV5-1, the J call TRBJ2-5; TRBD2 aligns across 9 bases. The V and J ends lost 0 bases and 5 bases, in that order; junction bases with no gene match: 8. This CDR3 region has 16 residues. Germline V gene data show CDR1 as SGHRS and CDR2 as YFSETQ. The CDR3 here is CASSLAPAGGQETQYF. The CDR3 nucleotides are TGCGCCAGCAGCTTGGCGCCAGCGGGGGGCCAGGAGACCCAGTACTTC.

This clone has just one count. The rearrangement joins TRBV7-9 to TRBJ2-7; weak D call: TRBD1 (5 bases). Trimming left V 7 bases short and J 0 bases short, with 16 bases between. This CDR3 comprises 15 residues. The germline gives CDR1 SEHNR, CDR2 FQNEAQ (reference sequence). This CDR3 reads CASNLESRDSYEQYF. The CDR3 nucleotides read TGTGCCAGCAACCTCGAATCCAGGGACTCCTACGAGCAGTACTTC.

This chain uses TRBV18 with TRBJ1-1; D is undetermined. V was pared by 6 bases and J by 0 bases, with 11 bases between. The CDR3 is made up of 14 amino acids. Germline loops: CDR1 KGHSH, CDR2 LQKENI. Written as DNA, the CDR3 is TGTGCCAGCTCCCCCGGACTGATGAACACTGAAGCTTTCTTT. As protein: CASSPGLMNTEAFF.

The J gene is TRBJ2-1, the V gene TRBV7-7, with D perhaps matching TRBD2 (5 bases). The CDR3 consists of 16 residues. From germline, CDR1 is SSHAT and CDR2 FNYEAQ (reference sequence). V shed 0 bases and J shed 4 bases, with 13 bases lying between them. The CDR3 DNA is TGTGCCAGCAGCTTAGCGCAGGCTAGCTCTTACAATGAGCAGTTCTTC. Its translation is CASSLAQASSYNEQFF.

The J gene is TRBJ1-2, the V gene TRBV7-8, with a weak D call TRBD1 (6 bases). In germline, CDR1 is SGHVS, CDR2 FQNEAQ. The CDR3 consists of 12 residues. Trimming took 3 bases from V and 13 from J, leaving 15 bases between them. CDR3 sequence (DNA): TGTGCCAGCAGCTTCCCTGACAGGCCCCCCACCTTC. Protein product: CASSFPDRPPTF.

The V gene is TRBV5-1, the J gene TRBJ2-7; 8 nucleotides agree with TRBD1. The CDR3 extends over 18 amino acids. CDR1 SGHRS and CDR2 YFSETQ come from the germline V gene. With 4 bases clipped from V and 7 bases from J, the junction kept 22 bases outside the gene matches. The chain's CDR3 is CASSLVKSDRAYSGEQYF. As DNA, the CDR3 is TGCGCCAGCAGCCTAGTCAAATCGGACAGGGCTTACTCGGGAGAGCAGTACTTC.